This TCR beta chain was found in a study of blood T cell repertoires in COVID-19. In the study overall: Acute-phase and convalescent COVID-19 samples originated in the United States, Italy and Spain. T cells, B-cell-depleted T cells, or PBMCs provided the cDNA or gDNA that served as material.

Germline assignment: CDR1 SGDLS and CDR2 YYNGEE. Trimming stripped 4 bases from V and 4 bases from J, with 17 bases between. The CDR3 is 15 residues long. In the original processing: Amplification of reference gene primers provided the estimated nucleated cell counts. Using immunoSEQ multiplex PCR, the repertoire was profiled, and TCRdb retains in-frame clones only, with some absent. The D gene and trimming were derived from the DNA, and the V and J assignments and clone size from that table. The repertoire consists of about 220,000 clones, with over 70% occurring once and the leading ten covering 7.2%.

Sample: peripheral blood. The genes are TRBV9 and TRBJ1-1, with D unclear. The sequence was collected from a woman between 70 and 85 years old with acute or convalescent COVID-19. The CDR3, as DNA: TGTGCCAGCAGCCCCGCGGCGGGGAGAACCACTGAAGCTTTCTTT. It specifies CASSPAAGRTTEAFF.